The source of this T cell receptor (beta chain) is a study of beta chain features in type 1 diabetes. Germline CDR1 SGHTA, CDR2 FQGNSA. The CDR3 is made up of 15 amino acids. Worth noting for this clone: With only one base between it and a far larger clone, this is likely a read error.

Expressed TCRB transcripts were sequenced after all isolated RNA was converted to cDNA. Profiled with immunoSEQ multiplex PCR; TCRdb holds only in-frame clones, not every one. The table records 250,000 to 350,000 clones, less than 15% of them present only once. The clonotype comes from a man aged 30 to 39 in good health. V is TRBV7-2 and J is TRBJ2-1; tentatively, D is TRBD1 or TRBD2 (7 bases each). The sequenced material came from central memory CD4+ T cells from blood. The CDR3, as DNA: TGTGCCAGCAGCTCCCGGGGCAGGGGGGGCAATGAGCAGCTCTTC. It specifies CASSSRGRGGNEQLF. The full variable domain, rest sourced from reference TRBV7-2 and TRBJ2-1, is GAGVSQSPSNKVTEKGKDVELRCDPISGHTALYWYRQSLGQGLEFLIYFQGNSAPDKSGLPSDRFSAERTGGSVSTLTIQRTQQEDSAVYLCASSSRGRGGNEQLFGPGTRLTVL.